Each of the 2 T cell receptor beta chains below was sequenced from the same sample in a study of blood T cell repertoires in COVID-19. Here immunoSEQ multiplex PCR was the method, and the copy in TCRdb shows in-frame clones only, minus some. The sample has approximately 240,000 clones, 70% to 90% seen once. The specimen sequenced was peripheral blood. All receptors derive from a woman in her thirties who had recovered from COVID-19.

The sample holds a few counts of this clone. The chain links TRBV7-2 to TRBJ2-7; D unresolved. The CDR3 is made up of 14 amino acids. V was cut by 3 bases and J by 2 bases, with 11 bases left in between. Germline lookup yields CDR1 SGHTA and CDR2 FQGNSA. The CDR3 DNA sequence: TGTGCCAGCAGCTTTTACAGATTCGCCTACGAGCAGTACTTC. Its translation is CASSFYRFAYEQYF. The variable domain in full, completed from reference TRBV7-2 and TRBJ2-7, reads GAGVSQSPSNKVTEKGKDVELRCDPISGHTALYWYRQSLGQGLEFLIYFQGNSAPDKSGLPSDRFSAERTGGSVSTLTIQRTQQEDSAVYLCASSFYRFAYEQYFGPGTRLTVT.

The J gene is TRBJ1-2, the V gene TRBV27; D may be TRBD1 (6 bases). The CDR3 totals 17 residues. The germline CDR1 and CDR2 sequences are MNHEY and SMNVEV (reference sequence). Trimming cost V 3 bases and J 0 bases, with 17 bases left between them. The CDR3 DNA reads TGTGCCAGCAGTTTGAGGGGGGGGCCCTTTACTAACTATGGCTACACCTTC. Translating it yields CASSLRGGPFTNYGYTF.